Detailed here is one T cell receptor (beta chain). What antigen it recognizes has not been identified. No clone much larger than this one lies a single base away; base qualities are absent. Library creation used 5' RACE. Reads for this sample came from an Illumina HiSeq 2500. A second PCR of roughly 6 to 12 cycles was performed with a sample-barcoded 5' primer and a J-beta primer mix. A template-switch 5' adaptor carrying 12 random nucleotides introduced a unique molecular identifier onto each TCR beta cDNA molecule. At least 3 million CDR3-containing paired-end reads were obtained from each sample. The Mint cDNA synthesis kit, primed by a TRBC-specific oligonucleotide, was used to synthesize first-strand cDNA from all RNA. Following uracil-DNA glycosylase treatment, all cDNA underwent a first 18-cycle PCR with the universal primers M1SS and BC2_uni_R. The study's own analysis went as follows. For normalization, 1 million high-quality reads, each with a distinct molecular identifier, were randomly selected from each sample. Instead of being binned into consensus sequences, reads with shared molecular identifiers were discarded. MiTCR, run with a Q25 quality threshold and the strictest error-elimination algorithm, handled CDR3 identification, clonotype clustering and error correction. A nonparametric unseen species model using Euler transformation provided a lower-bound estimate of total TCR beta diversity. The raw public reads went through TCRdb reprocessing: fastp at Q25, MiXCR clone calling, in-frame beta chains kept. Records with the same CDR3 protein are collapsed into one entry carrying the most frequent genes and DNA. It is TCRdb's table, rather than the study itself, that gives the V and J calls and clone size. This sample is represented by roughly 730,000 distinct CDR3 sequences; around three fifths of them were singletons. The ten top clones hold roughly 24% of the sample.

The data are from a study of blood T cells in healthy people across ages (dated by TCRdb to between 2015 and 2017). About the investigation overall: In model experiments, template switching captured about one uniquely barcoded TCR beta cDNA molecule for every two T cells. To track age-related changes in TCR beta repertoire diversity, the study relied on deep sequencing normalized with unique cDNA molecular identifiers. The donors were split into four age groups: young (average about 15 years), middle-aged (roughly 39), aged (approximately 59) and long-lived (about 74). To avoid experimental bias, donors of different ages were spread randomly across the sequencing lanes. Using the same blood draw, the study looked at two additional independent replicas of 1 million unique cDNA reads for two donors, one aged 18 to 29 and the other aged 80 or older. Findings and caveats that apply to the study as a whole: Because profiling used bulk unsorted PBMCs, naive and antigen-experienced compartments could not be compared conclusively. Because the CMV infection status of the donors was unknown, age-related changes in expanded clonotypes may potentially have been confounded. The percentage of naive T cells measured by flow cytometry correlated strongly with observed TCR beta diversity. Observed TCR beta diversity per million T cells fell roughly linearly with age, and a significant reduction was already apparent by age roughly 41. Total diversity estimates from one million sequenced T cells were considered lower bounds and underestimates. Compared with the aged group, more naive CD4+ T cells, fewer expanded clones and increased TCR diversity were shown by the long-lived group, suggesting age selection.

The CDR3 holds 14 amino acids from the cysteine to the phenylalanine. Left in the record is the CDR3 DNA by itself, 42 bases read in frame from the first base. CDR1 and CDR2 are drawn from the germline V gene: SQVTM, ANQGSEA. Systemically healthy Caucasian individuals from Russia, roughly 40 in total and aged about 6 to 90 years, were included as donors. About 10 milliliters of peripheral blood were collected from each donor into EDTA-treated Vacutainer tubes. Ficoll-Paque density-gradient centrifugation was used to isolate PBMCs, with at least 7 million per sample. Total RNA, at least 6 micrograms per sample, was extracted from PBMCs with Trizol reagent. Naive CD45RAhigh/CD27high T cell percentages were measured by flow cytometry on a PBMC aliquot from every donor.

Sequencing was done on a sample of blood. The sequence joins TRBV29-1 to TRBJ2-5; the D gene is possibly TRBD1 or TRBD2, each agreeing over 5 bases. The closer fit of TRBJ2-7 to the DNA end suggests the J call may be wrong. The TCR sequence derives from a man aged 35 to 55 in good health. The DNA sequence is TGCAGCGTTGTGAATATGGGGGTAAATAACGAGCAGTACTTC. Protein translation: CSVVNMGVNNEQYF.